A single sample gave rise to the 9 T cell receptor beta chains below, sequenced in a study of molecular identifiers for immune sequencing clone quantification. TCRdb passed the PCR reads through MiXCR, listing each CDR3 protein once. The sample has approximately 550,000 distinct CDR3 sequences; around 21% are singletons. Input material: naive CD8+ T cells from blood, with Jurkat cell RNA spiked in. Subset of the sample: FACS-sorted CD8+CD4-CCR7+CD45RA+ naive T cells. The receptor set was obtained from a human donor in good health. Some libraries in this study had Jurkat cell RNA spiked in.

This clonotype was seen a handful of times. The chain recombines TRBV9 with TRBJ2-7, with D possibly being TRBD2 (6 bases). The V gene's germline CDR1 is SGDLS and CDR2 YYNGEE. The CDR3 is 14 residues long. V lost 3 bases and J 5 bases, leaving 15 bases between the germline ends. In nucleotides, the CDR3 is TGTGCCAGCAGCGCCGATGGAGGGGTGCACGAGCAGTACTTC. Encoded protein: CASSADGGVHEQYF.

J is TRBJ2-3 and V is TRBV7-3; no clear D. The CDR3 is made up of 15 amino acids. Deletions cut 2 bases from V and 2 bases from J, with 11 bases between. Per the germline V gene, CDR1 is SGHTA and CDR2 is FQGTGA. CDR3 in DNA: TGTGCCAGCAGCTTAGGTTACTCCAACACAGATACGCAGTATTTT. It encodes CASSLGYSNTDTQYF. The whole variable domain, remainder taken from reference TRBV7-3 and TRBJ2-3, is GAGVSQTPSNKVTEKGKYVELRCDPISGHTALYWYRQSLGQGPEFLIYFQGTGAADDSGLPNDRFFAVRPEGSVSTLKIQRTERGDSAVYLCASSLGYSNTDTQYFGPGTRLTVL.

This clonotype was found many times. The J gene is TRBJ2-7, the V gene TRBV7-9; 8 bases fit TRBD1. The CDR3 runs to 14 residues. The J segment lost 7 bases and the V segment lost 5 bases, leaving 10 bases of the junction unmatched. Germline lookup yields CDR1 SEHNR and CDR2 FQNEAQ (reference sequence). Here the CDR3 DNA reads TGTGCCAGCAGCCTCGACAGGGGTTCGGTTGAGCAGTACTTC. It translates to CASSLDRGSVEQYF. Full variable domain (missing parts from reference TRBV7-9 and TRBJ2-7): DTGVSQNPRHKITKRGQNVTFRCDPISEHNRLYWYRQTLGQGPEFLTYFQNEAQLEKSRLLSDRFSAERPKGSFSTLEIQRTEQGDSAMYLCASSLDRGSVEQYFGPGTRLTVT.

This clonotype was detected a few times. The J gene is TRBJ1-2, the V gene TRBV14; D not resolved. CDR1 is SGHDN, CDR2 FVKESK, per germline. The CDR3 contains 12 residues. V lost 1 base and J 8 bases, leaving 8 bases between the germline ends. The CDR3 coding sequence is TGTGCCAGCAGCCAAGGAGACTCCGGCTACACCTTC. Translated: CASSQGDSGYTF.

The V and J genes are TRBV6-4 and TRBJ1-5; D unresolved. The CDR3 has 15 residues. Germline V gene sequence: CDR1 MRHNA, CDR2 SNTAGT. Trimming removed 2 bases at V and 0 bases at J, with 8 bases between. The DNA of the CDR3 is TGTGCCAGCAGTGACAACAGTTATAGCAATCAGCCCCAGCATTTT. This sequence encodes CASSDNSYSNQPQHF.

This clonotype was seen ten or more times. The V and J genes are TRBV5-1 and TRBJ2-3, with 7 nucleotides matching TRBD1. V shed 3 bases and J 5 bases; nucleotides not matched to a gene: 9. Germline values: CDR1 SGHRS, CDR2 YFSETQ. The CDR3 sequence is 15 residues long. CDR3 nucleotide sequence: TGCGCCAGCAGCTGGAGACAGGGCGAAAGAGATACGCAGTATTTT. Its translation is CASSWRQGERDTQYF.

This clonotype was seen more than once but under ten times. The chain carries TRBV20-1 and TRBJ2-1; the D is unclear. Germline CDR1 reads DFQATT; CDR2 reads SNEGSKA (reference sequence). The V end lost 4 bases, the J end lost 7 bases, and 8 bases lay between the germline ends. There are 11 residues in the CDR3. The CDR3 DNA sequence: TGCAGTGCTAAGGTCGTAAATGAGCAGTTCTTC. Its translation is CSAKVVNEQFF.

This clonotype was observed a handful of times. CDR3 sequence reads: CASSQALREGPLTEQYF. CDR3 bases: TGTGCCAGCAGCCAAGCCTTGCGGGAGGGCCCTCTTACCGAGCAGTACTTC. This chain joins TRBV14 and TRBJ2-7; 9 nucleotides agree with TRBD2. The CDR3 spans 17 residues. Germline-derived CDR1 and CDR2 are SGHDN and FVKESK. J lost 6 bases, V lost 1 base, and 13 bases had no gene match.

This clonotype was observed at least ten times. This chain links TRBV13 with TRBJ2-1; D remains ambiguous. The CDR3 loop spans 13 amino acids. Trimming left V 5 bases short and J 5 bases short, with 10 bases between. Germline CDR1 PRHDT, CDR2 FYEKMQ (reference sequence). The chain's CDR3 is CASSPVADNEQFF. The CDR3 bases are TGTGCCAGCAGCCCTGTGGCAGACAATGAGCAGTTCTTC.